The entry below describes one T cell receptor beta chain. The antigen is not known. The sample originates from a study of glioma-infiltrating T cells. Overall study results and limits: Above-expected tissue-blood divergence occurred in all gliomas, most in low-grade ones. Only very few CDR3 sequences appeared in both tissue and blood.

Trimming cost V 5 bases and J 5 bases, with 9 bases left between them. CDR3 length: 12 amino acids. Amplification of TCR alpha and beta CDR3 regions from RNA used iRepertoire nested multiplex PCR. MiXCR, applied by TCRdb to the multiplex PCR reads, yields one record per CDR3 protein. The table lists over 130,000 distinct CDR3 sequences, about two fifths of them singletons, with roughly a fifth in the top ten. The chain combines TRBV12-3 or TRBV12-4 with TRBJ1-1; D is unresolved. The source of this sequence is a human donor with low-grade glioma or glioblastoma, undergoing nonglioma brain surgery, or in good health (not recorded which). The specimen sequenced was glioma tissue, nonneoplastic brain tissue, or PBMCs (not recorded which). CDR3 protein: CASSQEHTEAFF. For the CDR3, the DNA is TGTGCCAGCAGTCAAGAACATACTGAAGCTTTCTTT.